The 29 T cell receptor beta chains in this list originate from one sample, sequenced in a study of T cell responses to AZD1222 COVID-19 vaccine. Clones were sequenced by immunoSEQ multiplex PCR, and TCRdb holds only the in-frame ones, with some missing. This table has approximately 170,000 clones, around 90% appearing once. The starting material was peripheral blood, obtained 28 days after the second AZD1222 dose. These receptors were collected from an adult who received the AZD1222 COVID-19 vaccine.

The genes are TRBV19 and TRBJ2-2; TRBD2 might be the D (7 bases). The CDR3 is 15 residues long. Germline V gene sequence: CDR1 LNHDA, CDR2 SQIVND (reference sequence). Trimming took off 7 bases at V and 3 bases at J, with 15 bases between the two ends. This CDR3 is CASTLGGGDTGELFF. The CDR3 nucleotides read TGTGCCAGTACCCTGGGAGGGGGAGACACCGGGGAGCTGTTTTTT.

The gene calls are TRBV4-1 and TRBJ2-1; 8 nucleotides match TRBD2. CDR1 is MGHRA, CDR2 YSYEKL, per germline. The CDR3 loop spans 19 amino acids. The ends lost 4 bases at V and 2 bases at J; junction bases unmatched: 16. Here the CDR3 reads CASSRERSGRGATYNEQFF. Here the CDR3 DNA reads TGCGCCAGCAGCCGGGAACGATCAGGGCGGGGGGCAACCTACAATGAGCAGTTCTTC.

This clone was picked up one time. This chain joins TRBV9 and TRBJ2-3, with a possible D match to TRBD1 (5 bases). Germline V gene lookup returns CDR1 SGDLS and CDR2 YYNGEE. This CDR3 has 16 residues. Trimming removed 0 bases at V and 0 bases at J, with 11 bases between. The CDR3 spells CASSVAPGISTDTQYF. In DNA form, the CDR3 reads TGTGCCAGCAGCGTAGCCCCAGGGATTAGCACAGATACGCAGTATTTT. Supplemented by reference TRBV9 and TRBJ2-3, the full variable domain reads DSGVTQTPKHLITATGQRVTLRCSPRSGDLSVYWYQQSLDQGLQFLIQYYNGEERAKGNILERFSAQQFPDLHSELNLSSLELGDSALYFCASSVAPGISTDTQYFGPGTRLTVL.

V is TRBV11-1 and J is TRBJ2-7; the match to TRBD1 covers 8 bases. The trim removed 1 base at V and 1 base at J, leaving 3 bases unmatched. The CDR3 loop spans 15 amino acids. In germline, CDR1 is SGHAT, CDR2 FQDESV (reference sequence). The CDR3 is CASSLGGQASYEQYF. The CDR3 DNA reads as TGTGCCAGCAGCTTAGGGGGACAGGCGTCCTACGAGCAGTACTTC.

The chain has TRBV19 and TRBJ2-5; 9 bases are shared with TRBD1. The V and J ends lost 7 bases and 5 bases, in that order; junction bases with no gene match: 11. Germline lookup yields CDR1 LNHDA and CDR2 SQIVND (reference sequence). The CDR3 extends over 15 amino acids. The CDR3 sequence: CASNGGTGIGETQYF. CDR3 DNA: TGTGCCAGTAACGGTGGGACAGGGATCGGGGAGACCCAGTACTTC.

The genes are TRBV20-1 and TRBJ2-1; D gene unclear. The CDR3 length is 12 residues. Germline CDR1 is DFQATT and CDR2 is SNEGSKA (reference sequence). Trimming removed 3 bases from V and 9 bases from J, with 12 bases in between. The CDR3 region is CSASPSRGEQFF. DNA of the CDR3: TGCAGTGCTAGTCCCAGTCGAGGTGAGCAGTTCTTC.

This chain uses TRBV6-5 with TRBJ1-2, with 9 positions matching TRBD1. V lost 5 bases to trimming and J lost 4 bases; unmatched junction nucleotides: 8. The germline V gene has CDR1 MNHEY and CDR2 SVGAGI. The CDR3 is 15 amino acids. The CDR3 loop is CASSPDRGFAYGYTF. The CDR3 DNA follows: TGTGCCAGCAGTCCTGACAGGGGGTTCGCCTATGGCTACACCTTC.

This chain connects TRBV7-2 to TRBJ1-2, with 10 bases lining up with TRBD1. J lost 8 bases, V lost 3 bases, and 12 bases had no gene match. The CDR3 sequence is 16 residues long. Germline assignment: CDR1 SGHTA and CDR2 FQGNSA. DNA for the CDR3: TGTGCCAGCAGCTTGCATGGGACAGGGGTCTCTGGGGGCTACACCTTC. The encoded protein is CASSLHGTGVSGGYTF.

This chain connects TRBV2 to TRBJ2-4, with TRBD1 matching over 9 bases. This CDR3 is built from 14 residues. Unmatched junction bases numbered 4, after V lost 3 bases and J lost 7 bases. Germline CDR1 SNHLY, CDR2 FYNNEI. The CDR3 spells CASSEDRGLNIQYF. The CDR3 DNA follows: TGTGCCAGCAGTGAGGACAGGGGACTTAACATTCAGTACTTC.

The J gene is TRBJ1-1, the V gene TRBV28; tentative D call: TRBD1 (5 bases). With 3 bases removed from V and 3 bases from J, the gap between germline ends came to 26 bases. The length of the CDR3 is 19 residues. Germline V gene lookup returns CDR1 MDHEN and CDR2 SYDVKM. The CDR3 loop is CASSFSSGLSSTGDTEAFF. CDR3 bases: TGTGCCAGCAGTTTCTCGTCGGGTCTTTCATCTACGGGGGACACTGAAGCTTTCTTT.

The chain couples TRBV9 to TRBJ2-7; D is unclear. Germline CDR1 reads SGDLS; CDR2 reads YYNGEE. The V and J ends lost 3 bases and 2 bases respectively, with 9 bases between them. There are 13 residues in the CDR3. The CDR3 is CASSGKRPYEQYF. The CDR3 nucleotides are TGTGCCAGCAGCGGGAAGAGGCCCTACGAGCAGTACTTC.

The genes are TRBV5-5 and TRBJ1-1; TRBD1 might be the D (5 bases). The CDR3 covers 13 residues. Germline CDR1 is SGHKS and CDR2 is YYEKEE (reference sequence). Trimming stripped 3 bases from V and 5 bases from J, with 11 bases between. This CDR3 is CASSYGAGTEAFF. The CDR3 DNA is TGTGCCAGCAGCTATGGGGCCGGGACTGAAGCTTTCTTT. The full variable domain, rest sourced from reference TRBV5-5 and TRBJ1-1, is DAGVTQSPTHLIKTRGQQVTLRCSPISGHKSVSWYQQVLGQGPQFIFQYYEKEERGRGNFPDRFSARQFPNYSSELNVNALLLGDSALYLCASSYGAGTEAFFGQGTRLTVV.

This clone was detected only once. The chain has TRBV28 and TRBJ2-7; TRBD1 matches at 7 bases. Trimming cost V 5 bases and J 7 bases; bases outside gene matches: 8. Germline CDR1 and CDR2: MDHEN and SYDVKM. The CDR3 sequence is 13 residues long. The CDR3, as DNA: TGTGCCAGCAGTCCGACAGGGATCAAAGAGCAGTACTTC. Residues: CASSPTGIKEQYF.

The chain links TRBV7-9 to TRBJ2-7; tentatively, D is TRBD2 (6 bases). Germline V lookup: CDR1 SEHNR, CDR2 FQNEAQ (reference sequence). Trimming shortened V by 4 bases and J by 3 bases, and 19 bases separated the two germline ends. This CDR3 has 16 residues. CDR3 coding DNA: TGTGCCAGCAGCTCAGCGGGCCTCCGGGGAGACTACGAGCAGTACTTC. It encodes CASSSAGLRGDYEQYF.

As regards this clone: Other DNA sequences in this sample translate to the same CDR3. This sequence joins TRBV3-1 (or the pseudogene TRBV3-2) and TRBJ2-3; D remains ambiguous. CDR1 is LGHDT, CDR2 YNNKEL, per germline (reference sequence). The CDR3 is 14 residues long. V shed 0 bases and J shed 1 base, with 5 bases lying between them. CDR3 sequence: CASSQDLGTDTQYF. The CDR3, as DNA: TGTGCCAGCAGCCAAGATCTTGGCACAGATACGCAGTATTTT.

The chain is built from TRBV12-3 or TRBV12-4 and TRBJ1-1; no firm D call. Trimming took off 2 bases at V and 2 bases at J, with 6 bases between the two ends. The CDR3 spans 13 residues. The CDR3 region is CASSLMGNTEAFF. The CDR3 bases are TGTGCCAGCAGTTTAATGGGTAACACTGAAGCTTTCTTT.

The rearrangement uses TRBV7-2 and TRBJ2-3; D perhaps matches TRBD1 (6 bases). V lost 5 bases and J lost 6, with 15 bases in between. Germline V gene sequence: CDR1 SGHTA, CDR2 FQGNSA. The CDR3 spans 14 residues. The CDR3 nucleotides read TGTGCCAGCAGCCAGAGGGCCCAGGGGGATACGCAGTATTTT. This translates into CASSQRAQGDTQYF.

The DNA of the CDR3 is TGTGCCAGCAGCAAACGGGAAGTGAACACTGAAGCTTTCTTT. It codes for CASSKREVNTEAFF. This sequence joins TRBV7-9 and TRBJ1-1; D remains unclear. CDR3 size: 14 residues. With 5 bases removed from V and 0 bases from J, the gap between germline ends came to 10 bases. The germline CDR1 and CDR2 sequences are SEHNR and FQNEAQ (reference sequence).

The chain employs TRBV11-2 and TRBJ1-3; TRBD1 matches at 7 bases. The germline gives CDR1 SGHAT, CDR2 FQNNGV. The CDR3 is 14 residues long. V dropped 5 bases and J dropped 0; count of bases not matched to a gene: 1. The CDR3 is CASSRTGSGNTIYF. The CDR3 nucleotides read TGTGCCAGCAGCCGGACAGGCTCTGGAAACACCATATATTTT.

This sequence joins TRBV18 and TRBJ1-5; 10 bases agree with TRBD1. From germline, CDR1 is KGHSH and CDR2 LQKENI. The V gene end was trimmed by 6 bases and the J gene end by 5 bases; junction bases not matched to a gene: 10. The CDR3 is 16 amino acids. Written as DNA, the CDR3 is TGTGCCAGCTCGGCCAGGACAGGGGGAGGTGATCAGCCCCAGCATTTT. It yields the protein CASSARTGGGDQPQHF.

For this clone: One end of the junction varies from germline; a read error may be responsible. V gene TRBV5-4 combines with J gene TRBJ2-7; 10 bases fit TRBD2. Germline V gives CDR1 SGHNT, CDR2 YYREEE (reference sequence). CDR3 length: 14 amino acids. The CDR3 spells CASSQKRGGLRPSF. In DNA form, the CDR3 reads TGTGCCAGCAGCCAAAAGCGGGGGGGCCTACGCCCCAGCTTC.

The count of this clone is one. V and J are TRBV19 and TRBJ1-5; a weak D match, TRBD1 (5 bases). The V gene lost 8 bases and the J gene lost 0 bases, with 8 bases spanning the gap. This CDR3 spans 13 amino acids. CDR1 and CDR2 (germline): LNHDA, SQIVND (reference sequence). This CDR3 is CASGAYSNQPQHF. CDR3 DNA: TGTGCCAGTGGGGCGTATAGCAATCAGCCCCAGCATTTT. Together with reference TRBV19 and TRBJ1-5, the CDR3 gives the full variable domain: DGGITQSPKYLFRKEGQNVTLSCEQNLNHDAMYWYRQDPGQGLRLIYYSQIVNDFQKGDIAEGYSVSREKKESFPLTVTSAQKNPTAFYLCASGAYSNQPQHFGDGTRLSIL.

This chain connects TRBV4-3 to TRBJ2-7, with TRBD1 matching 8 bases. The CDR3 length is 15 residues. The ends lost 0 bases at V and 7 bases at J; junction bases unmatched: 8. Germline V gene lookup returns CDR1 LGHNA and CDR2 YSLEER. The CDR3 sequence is CASSQEWQGALEQYF. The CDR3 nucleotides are TGCGCCAGCAGCCAAGAATGGCAGGGGGCTCTTGAGCAGTACTTC.

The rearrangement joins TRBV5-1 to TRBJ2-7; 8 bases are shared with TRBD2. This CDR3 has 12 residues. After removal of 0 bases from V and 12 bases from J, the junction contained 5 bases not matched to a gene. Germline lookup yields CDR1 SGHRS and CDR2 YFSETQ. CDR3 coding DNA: TGCGCCAGCAGCTTGGACGGCGGGGGGACGTACTTC. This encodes CASSLDGGGTYF. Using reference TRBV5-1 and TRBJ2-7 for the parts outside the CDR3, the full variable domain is KAGVTQTPRYLIKTRGQQVTLSCSPISGHRSVSWYQQTPGQGLQFLFEYFSETQRNKGNFPGRFSGRQFSNSRSEMNVSTLELGDSALYLCASSLDGGGTYFGPGTRLTVT.

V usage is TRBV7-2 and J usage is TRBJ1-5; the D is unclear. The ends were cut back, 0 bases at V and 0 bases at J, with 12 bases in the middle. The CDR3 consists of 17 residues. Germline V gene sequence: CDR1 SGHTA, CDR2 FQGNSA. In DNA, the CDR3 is TGTGCCAGCAGCTTAGCGCACCGACTGAATAGCAATCAGCCCCAGCATTTT. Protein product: CASSLAHRLNSNQPQHF.

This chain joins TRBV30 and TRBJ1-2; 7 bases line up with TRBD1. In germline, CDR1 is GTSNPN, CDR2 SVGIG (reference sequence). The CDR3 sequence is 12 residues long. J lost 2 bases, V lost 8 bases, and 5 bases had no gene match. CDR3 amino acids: CARGQTNYGYTF. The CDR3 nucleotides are TGTGCCCGGGGACAGACGAACTATGGCTACACCTTC.

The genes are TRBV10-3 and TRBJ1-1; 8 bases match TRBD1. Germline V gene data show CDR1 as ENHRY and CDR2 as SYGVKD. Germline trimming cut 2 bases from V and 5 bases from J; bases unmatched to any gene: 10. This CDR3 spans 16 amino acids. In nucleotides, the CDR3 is TGTGCCATCAGTGAGCCACACAGGGGGGCCAGTACTGAAGCTTTCTTT. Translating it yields CAISEPHRGASTEAFF.

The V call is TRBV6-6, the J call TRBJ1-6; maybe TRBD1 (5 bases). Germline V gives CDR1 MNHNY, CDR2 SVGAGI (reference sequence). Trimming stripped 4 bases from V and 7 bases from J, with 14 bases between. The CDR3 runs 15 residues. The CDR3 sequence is CASSFIGVGNSPLHF. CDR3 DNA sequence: TGTGCCAGCAGTTTCATAGGGGTCGGGAATTCACCCCTCCACTTT.

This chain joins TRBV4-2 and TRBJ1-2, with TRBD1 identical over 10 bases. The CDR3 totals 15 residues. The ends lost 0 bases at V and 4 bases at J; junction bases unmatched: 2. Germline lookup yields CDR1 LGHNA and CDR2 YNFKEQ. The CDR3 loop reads CASSQDRTGGYGYTF. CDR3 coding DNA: TGTGCCAGCAGCCAAGATAGGACAGGGGGCTATGGCTACACCTTC.